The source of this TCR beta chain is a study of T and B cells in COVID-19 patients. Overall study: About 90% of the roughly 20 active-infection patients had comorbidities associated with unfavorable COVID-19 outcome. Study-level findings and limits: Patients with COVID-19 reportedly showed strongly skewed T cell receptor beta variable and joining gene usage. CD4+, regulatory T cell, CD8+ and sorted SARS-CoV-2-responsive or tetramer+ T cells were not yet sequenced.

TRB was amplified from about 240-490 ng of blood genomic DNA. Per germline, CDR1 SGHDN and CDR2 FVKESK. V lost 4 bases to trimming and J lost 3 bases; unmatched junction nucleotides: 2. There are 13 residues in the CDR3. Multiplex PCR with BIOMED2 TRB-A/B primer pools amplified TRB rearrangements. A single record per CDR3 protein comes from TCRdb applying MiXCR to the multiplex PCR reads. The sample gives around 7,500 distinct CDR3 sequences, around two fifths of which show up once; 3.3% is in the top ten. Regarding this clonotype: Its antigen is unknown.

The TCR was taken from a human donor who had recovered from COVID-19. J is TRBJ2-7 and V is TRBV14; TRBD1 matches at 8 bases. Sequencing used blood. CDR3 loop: CASSPGTGYEQYF. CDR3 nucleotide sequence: TGTGCCAGCAGCCCCGGGACAGGCTACGAGCAGTACTTC.